These 5 T cell receptor beta chains were sequenced from one sample in a study of T cell changes during pregnancy in multiple sclerosis. The protocol was immunoSEQ multiplex PCR, while the TCRdb copy is restricted to in-frame clones and leaves out a portion. The data show tens of thousands of clones, with roughly 94% seen just once and 0.7% to 1% held by the top ten. The sample was peripheral blood, taken in the third trimester of pregnancy. The source is a female donor with multiple sclerosis, enrolled in a pregnancy study.

The rearrangement uses TRBV25-1 and TRBJ1-1; TRBD1 might be the D (5 bases). The germline gives CDR1 MGHDK, CDR2 SYGVNS. This CDR3 is 13 amino acids long. Trimming took off 3 bases at V and 5 bases at J, with 10 bases between the two ends. Here the CDR3 reads CASSEVGGTEAFF. CDR3 bases: TGTGCCAGCAGTGAGGTGGGGGGGACTGAAGCTTTCTTT.

The V gene is TRBV28, the J gene TRBJ2-7, with TRBD2 matching 13 bases. This CDR3 region has 15 residues. Germline V gene data show CDR1 as MDHEN and CDR2 as SYDVKM. The V and J ends lost 5 bases and 13 bases, in that order; junction bases with no gene match: 14. CDR3 sequence: CASSPHRLAGGSSYF. The CDR3 region has the DNA TGTGCCAGCAGTCCCCACAGACTAGCGGGAGGTTCCTCCTACTTC. The whole variable domain, remainder taken from reference TRBV28 and TRBJ2-7, is DVKVTQSSRYLVKRTGEKVFLECVQDMDHENMFWYRQDPGLGLRLIYFSYDVKMKEKGDIPEGYSVSREKKERFSLILESASTNQTSMYLCASSPHRLAGGSSYFGPGTRLTVT.

The V call is TRBV19, the J call TRBJ2-7, with D maybe TRBD2 (6 bases). Between the trimmed V and J ends, which lost 3 bases and 5 bases, there was a span of 14 bases. The CDR3 length is 14 residues. Germline-derived CDR1 and CDR2 are LNHDA and SQIVND (reference sequence). The CDR3 region has the DNA TGTGCCAGTAGTATCGGAGGGAGCCCAAACGAGCAGTACTTC. This codes for CASSIGGSPNEQYF.

The chain uses TRBV19 and TRBJ2-1; 7 nucleotides match TRBD1. This CDR3 has 15 residues. From germline, CDR1 is LNHDA and CDR2 SQIVND (reference sequence). V lost 1 base to trimming and J lost 6 bases; unmatched junction nucleotides: 6. The CDR3 sequence is CASSIVLGQLNEQFF. CDR3 nucleotide sequence: TGTGCCAGTAGTATAGTCCTGGGACAGCTCAATGAGCAGTTCTTC.

The chain couples TRBV19 to TRBJ2-7, with TRBD1 matching 7 bases. The CDR3 runs 15 residues. After removal of 3 bases from V and 1 base from J, the junction contained 6 bases not matched to a gene. The germline V gene encodes CDR1 LNHDA and CDR2 SQIVND (reference sequence). The CDR3 DNA is TGTGCCAGTAGTATTTCAGGGGGTCAATCCTACGAGCAGTACTTC. Its translation: CASSISGGQSYEQYF.